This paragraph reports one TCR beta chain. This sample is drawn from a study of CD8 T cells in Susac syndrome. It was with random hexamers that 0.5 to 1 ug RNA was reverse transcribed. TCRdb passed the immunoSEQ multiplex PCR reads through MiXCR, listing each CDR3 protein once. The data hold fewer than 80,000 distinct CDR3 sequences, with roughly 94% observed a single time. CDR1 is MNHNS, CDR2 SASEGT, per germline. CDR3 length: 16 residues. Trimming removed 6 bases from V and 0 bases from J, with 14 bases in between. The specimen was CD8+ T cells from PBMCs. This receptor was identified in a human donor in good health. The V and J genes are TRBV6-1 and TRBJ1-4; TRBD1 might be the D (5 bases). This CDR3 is CASRPRDETTNEKLFF. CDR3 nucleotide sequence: TGTGCCAGCAGACCCCGGGACGAAACAACTAATGAAAAACTGTTTTTT.